This is a list of T cell receptor beta chains from one sample in a study of technical replicates of blood from four donors. Profiled with immunoSEQ multiplex PCR; TCRdb holds only in-frame clones, not every one. The table records roughly 68,000 clones, more than 85% of them present only once. Sample: PBMCs. These receptors all stem from a human donor in good health. Some clones in this sample may be carry-over from other donors' samples. The CDR3 runs from the conserved cysteine through the conserved F or W. Each record gives: CDR3 DNA, CDR3 protein, D gene, V gene, J gene, clone size. A D gene is named only where the DNA matches it firmly. Not all rows give a size; the values are once, few, many and, for expanded clones, a class.

TGTGCCAGCAGCGTAGACTCTATGAGGACTGAAGCTTTCTTT	CASSVDSMRTEAFF	-	TRBV9	TRBJ1-1	-
TGCGCCAGCAGCCAAGATGGGGCAGGGGCTTACAATGAGCAGTTCTTC	CASSQDGAGAYNEQFF	-	TRBV4-3	TRBJ2-1	-
TGTGCCAGCAGCTACACGACAGGGGACAATCAGCCCCAGCATTTT	CASSYTTGDNQPQHF	TRBD1	TRBV6-5	TRBJ1-5	-
TGTGCCAGCAGTGCTGGCGGTGACTATGGCTACACCTTC	CASSAGGDYGYTF	-	TRBV2	TRBJ1-2	-
TGTGCCACCAGCACAGACCGGGACAAAAAAGAGACCCAGTACTTC	CATSTDRDKKETQYF	-	TRBV15	TRBJ2-5	-
TGCGCCAGCAGCCAAGACCCAGGGGGCGACTATGGCTACACCTTC	CASSQDPGGDYGYTF	TRBD1	TRBV4-3	TRBJ1-2	-
TGTGCCAGCAGCTTATCGACTAGCGGGACAAATACGCAGTATTTT	CASSLSTSGTNTQYF	TRBD2	TRBV7-9	TRBJ2-3	-
TGTGCCAGCAGTTATACGACAGGGCCGACCACTGAAGCTTTCTTT	CASSYTTGPTTEAFF	TRBD1	TRBV6-6	TRBJ1-1	-
TGTGCCAGCAGCTCCGGGACAGGCGTCTCTGGAAACACCATATATTTT	CASSSGTGVSGNTIYF	TRBD1	TRBV11-2	TRBJ1-3	few
TGCGCCAGCAGCAGAGGACTAGCGGGAGCAGCAGAGACCCAGTACTTC	CASSRGLAGAAETQYF	TRBD2	TRBV5-1	TRBJ2-5	-
TGTGCCAGCGAGGAAGGCTACGAGCAGTACTTC	CASEEGYEQYF	-	TRBV6-1	TRBJ2-7	once
TGTGCCAGCAGTTCCATCACCGGACAATCTGAAGCTTTCTTT	CASSSITGQSEAFF	-	TRBV6-5	TRBJ1-1	-
TGTGCCATCAGTGGGGGACAGGGGGTCGCCATATATTTT	CAISGGQGVAIYF	TRBD1	TRBV10-3	TRBJ1-3	-
TGTGCCAGCAGCTTAACGGGACAGAACACCGGGGAGCTGTTTTTT	CASSLTGQNTGELFF	-	TRBV7-3	TRBJ2-2	-
TGTGCCAGCTCACCAAGGTTAGGGGACACTGAAGCTTTCTTT	CASSPRLGDTEAFF	-	TRBV18	TRBJ1-1	once
TGTGCCAGCAGCCAATGGAGCGGGAGGAGGCCCTACGAGCAGTACTTC	CASSQWSGRRPYEQYF	TRBD2	TRBV14	TRBJ2-7	-
TGTGCCAGTAGTAGCTCCCGGGACAGGGGGTATGGCTACACCTTC	CASSSSRDRGYGYTF	TRBD1	TRBV19	TRBJ1-2	-
TGTGCCAGCAGCGTATTGGGGGGAATGAACAATGAGCAGTTCTTC	CASSVLGGMNNEQFF	-	TRBV9	TRBJ2-1	-
TGTGCCAGCGGCACCCCGGGGGGGGAGCAGTTCTTC	CASGTPGGEQFF	TRBD2	TRBV7-3	TRBJ2-1	-
TGTGCCAGCAGCGATGTGGAGCGGAATGAAAAACTGTTTTTT	CASSDVERNEKLFF	-	TRBV4-2	TRBJ1-4	-
TGTGCCAGCAGCGCAGGACAGCTCTATGGCTACACCTTC	CASSAGQLYGYTF	-	TRBV7-2	TRBJ1-2	-
TGTGCCAGCAGCAGACAGGGTAACACTAATGAAAAACTGTTTTTT	CASSRQGNTNEKLFF	TRBD1	TRBV6-5	TRBJ1-4	-
TGTGCCAGCAGCCAAGGTGTCCGAGGGGAGACCCAGTACTTC	CASSQGVRGETQYF	-	TRBV4-2	TRBJ2-5	-
TGTGCCAGCAGCCCCAGAGGGGGTAACGAGCAGTACTTC	CASSPRGGNEQYF	-	TRBV6-5	TRBJ2-7	-
TGTGCCAGTACTCCGGACAGGCCCACAGATACGCAGTATTTT	CASTPDRPTDTQYF	TRBD1	TRBV19	TRBJ2-3	-
TGTGCCAGCAGTGTCCCAGGGAATAAGAACACTGAAGCTTTCTTT	CASSVPGNKNTEAFF	-	TRBV25-1	TRBJ1-1	-
TGTGCCAGCAGCCCCCAAGGGGCGGCTAATGAAAAACTGTTTTTT	CASSPQGAANEKLFF	-	TRBV11-2	TRBJ1-4	-
TGTGCCAGCGGATACGACTGGTCGCGGACCCAGTACTTC	CASGYDWSRTQYF	-	TRBV7-8	TRBJ2-5	-
TGTGCCAGCAGTGCCCAACAGAGCTCCTATAATTCACCCCTCCACTTT	CASSAQQSSYNSPLHF	-	TRBV6-6	TRBJ1-6	-
TGTGCCAGCAGCTTTAGTACGGCACCCCTCCACTTT	CASSFSTAPLHF	-	TRBV7-9	TRBJ1-6	-
TGTGCCAGCAGTGGGGAGGGGGAAAAACTGTTTTTT	CASSGEGEKLFF	-	TRBV6-1	TRBJ1-4	-
TGCGCCAGCAGCTTGGGGGGGCCCCTAACCTACGAGCAGTACTTC	CASSLGGPLTYEQYF	-	TRBV5-1	TRBJ2-7	-
TGTGCCAGCTCACCACAAGGGACTCCGACATCTGGCTACACCTTC	CASSPQGTPTSGYTF	-	TRBV18	TRBJ1-2	-
TGTGCCAGCAGTTTTAGCGGGGGGGCGGATACGCAGTATTTT	CASSFSGGADTQYF	TRBD2	TRBV27	TRBJ2-3	-
TGTGCCAGCAGCAAGGTATGGGACACCGAAAACTACGAGCAGTACTTC	CASSKVWDTENYEQYF	-	TRBV21-1	TRBJ2-7	-
TGTGCCAGCCTAGACAGGGGGCCTGGAAACACCATATATTTT	CASLDRGPGNTIYF	TRBD1	TRBV19	TRBJ1-3	-
TGTGCCATCAGTGAGAGGAGGGAGTGGAATGAGCAGTTCTTC	CAISERREWNEQFF	-	TRBV10-3	TRBJ2-1	-
TGTGCCAGCAGCATCCGGCTGACAGGGGGAGTCTCTGGAAACACCATATATTTT	CASSIRLTGGVSGNTIYF	TRBD1	TRBV7-2	TRBJ1-3	-
TGTGCCAGCAGCTTAGCGAGGACAGGGCACCAGCCCCAGCATTTT	CASSLARTGHQPQHF	TRBD1	TRBV7-6	TRBJ1-5	-
TGTGCCAGCAGCGTCGCCGGGACTAGCTATGAGCAGTTCTTC	CASSVAGTSYEQFF	TRBD2	TRBV9	TRBJ2-1	-
TGCGCCAGCAGCTTGGGACTGGGACAAGGCACTGAAGCTTTCTTT	CASSLGLGQGTEAFF	-	TRBV5-1	TRBJ1-1	-
TGCGCCAGCAGCCTCGGACAGTACACAGATACGCAGTATTTT	CASSLGQYTDTQYF	-	TRBV5-1	TRBJ2-3	-
TGTGCCAGTAGTATTGTGGTCGGGAACACTGAAGCTTTCTTT	CASSIVVGNTEAFF	-	TRBV19	TRBJ1-1	-
TGCGCCAGCAGCTTGGTTAGCAGGGGGTCCGGGGAGCTGTTTTTT	CASSLVSRGSGELFF	TRBD1	TRBV5-1	TRBJ2-2	-
TGTGCCAGCAGTCCGCTAGCGGGGGGTAGGAAGGAGACCCAGTACTTC	CASSPLAGGRKETQYF	TRBD2	TRBV27	TRBJ2-5	-
TGTGCCAGCAGGTATAGCGGGGCCTACGAGCAGTACTTC	CASRYSGAYEQYF	TRBD2	TRBV6-5	TRBJ2-7	-
TGTGCCAGCAGCTTAGTACTAGCGGGGGGCGAGCAGTACTTC	CASSLVLAGGEQYF	TRBD2	TRBV7-9	TRBJ2-7	once